This T cell receptor (beta chain) appears in the sequencing data of a study of blood T cell repertoires in COVID-19. For the study at large: Sites in the United States, Italy and Spain provided acute and convalescent COVID-19 samples.

TCRdb's table, derived via immunoSEQ multiplex PCR, lists solely in-frame clones and lacks some. Seen here are under 20,000 clones, around 90% observed once, and the top ten hold 20% to 25%. In germline, CDR1 is MDHEN, CDR2 SYDVKM. The CDR3 is made up of 17 amino acids. J lost 4 bases, V lost 6 bases, and 13 bases had no gene match. There are a few counts of this clone. This TCR derives from a man aged 55 to 70 with acute or convalescent COVID-19. V and J are TRBV28 and TRBJ2-1, with 9 bases identical to TRBD2. Sequencing input: peripheral blood. The CDR3 coding sequence is TGTGCCAGCAGACGAATCTTTCTAGCGGGGTTTTACAATGAGCAGTTCTTC. This sequence encodes CASRRIFLAGFYNEQFF.